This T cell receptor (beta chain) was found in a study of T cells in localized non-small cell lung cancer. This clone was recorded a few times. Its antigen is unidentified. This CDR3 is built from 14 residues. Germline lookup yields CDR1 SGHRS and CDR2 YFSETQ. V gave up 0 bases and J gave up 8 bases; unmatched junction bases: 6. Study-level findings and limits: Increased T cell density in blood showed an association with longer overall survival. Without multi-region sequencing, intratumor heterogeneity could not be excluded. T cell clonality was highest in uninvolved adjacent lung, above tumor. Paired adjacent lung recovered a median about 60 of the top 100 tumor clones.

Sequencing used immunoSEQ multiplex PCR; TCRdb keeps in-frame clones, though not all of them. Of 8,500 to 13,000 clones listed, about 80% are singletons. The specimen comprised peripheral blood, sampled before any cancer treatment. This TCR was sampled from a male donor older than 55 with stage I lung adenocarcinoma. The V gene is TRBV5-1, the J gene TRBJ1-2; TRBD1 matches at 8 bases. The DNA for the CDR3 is TGCGCCAGCAGCTTGGCGCAGGGGGCAGGGGGCTACACCTTC. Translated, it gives CASSLAQGAGGYTF.